This T cell receptor (beta chain) stems from a study of shared clonotypes between healthy human individuals. It was CD45RO-negative cells, positively selected for CCR7, that made up naive CD8 cells, with terminally differentiated effector memory CD45RA+ cells excluded. As for this clone: What it binds is not known.

Tens of thousands of T cell genomes (about 0.2 ug DNA) went into each sorted-subset replicate. Clones were sequenced by immunoSEQ multiplex PCR, and TCRdb holds only the in-frame ones, with some missing. The sample lists about 2 million clones, about 95% occurring once. Findings of the study overall: Clonotypes not shared had lower generation probabilities than those common to all four donors. It was the few donors that limited the genetic and exposure-history diversity represented. Several donors shared 4.5% to 6.5% of their naive CD4 clonotypes.

The CDR3 extends over 14 amino acids. V shed 4 bases and J shed 8 bases, with 14 bases lying between them. CDR1 and CDR2 from the germline V gene are MNHEY and SMNVEV (reference sequence). The specimen was naive CD8+ T cells sorted from blood. The chain carries TRBV27 and TRBJ1-4, with D possibly being TRBD1 (6 bases). This receptor was taken from a man between 18 and 29 years old in good health. CDR3 coding DNA: TGTGCCAGCAGTTCTACAGGGAATGGAGAAAAACTGTTTTTT. Translated: CASSSTGNGEKLFF. The full variable domain, rest sourced from reference TRBV27 and TRBJ1-4, is EAQVTQNPRYLITVTGKKLTVTCSQNMNHEYMSWYRQDPGLGLRQIYYSMNVEVTDKGDVPEGYKVSRKEKRNFPLILESPSPNQTSLYFCASSSTGNGEKLFFGSGTQLSVL.